This entry lists 27 T cell receptor beta chains sequenced from one sample in a study of blood T cell repertoires in COVID-19. The protocol was immunoSEQ multiplex PCR, while the TCRdb copy is restricted to in-frame clones and leaves out a portion. Here the sample spans under 350,000 clones, roughly 90% being singletons. The sequenced material came from peripheral blood. These receptor sequences come from a man aged 40-49 years with acute or convalescent COVID-19.

The genes are TRBV13 and TRBJ1-3; D is uncertain. CDR1 and CDR2 (germline): PRHDT, FYEKMQ (reference sequence). This CDR3 has 13 residues. Trimming stripped 5 bases from V and 4 bases from J, with 9 bases between. CDR3 protein: CASSPGVGNTIYF. The CDR3, as DNA: TGTGCCAGCAGCCCGGGTGTAGGAAACACCATATATTTT.

The J gene is TRBJ1-1, the V gene TRBV29-1; no clear D. Germline V gives CDR1 SQVTM, CDR2 ANQGSEA. The germline V and J ends were trimmed by 0 bases and 5 bases, with 13 bases remaining between them. This CDR3 has 14 residues. The CDR3, as DNA: TGCAGCGTTGAAGATCGTATGGGAGCGACTGAAGCTTTCTTT. Translated, it gives CSVEDRMGATEAFF.

Notes on this clone: This sample includes further DNA sequences coding for the same CDR3. The chain joins TRBV29-1 to TRBJ1-5, with unresolved D. The CDR3 is made up of 10 amino acids. Germline CDR1 and CDR2: SQVTM and ANQGSEA. V lost 6 bases to trimming and J lost 5 bases, with 5 bases between them. CDR3 coding DNA: TGCAGCGTCGGGGATCAGCCCCAGCATTTT. This encodes CSVGDQPQHF. The whole variable domain, remainder taken from reference TRBV29-1 and TRBJ1-5, is SAVISQKPSRDICQRGTSLTIQCQVDSQVTMMFWYRQQPGQSLTLIATANQGSEATYESGFVIDKFPISRPNLTFSTLTVSNMSPEDSSIYLCSVGDQPQHFGDGTRLSIL.

The chain has TRBV6-1 and TRBJ1-2; a possible D gene is TRBD1 (5 bases). V shed 8 bases and J shed 6 bases, with 22 bases lying between them. This CDR3 comprises 15 residues. Germline V gene lookup returns CDR1 MNHNS and CDR2 SASEGT. The CDR3 DNA sequence: TGTGCCAGCCGCACCTCTAGGGGCGGTTGGGATGGCTACACCTTC. Translation: CASRTSRGGWDGYTF.

The chain recombines TRBV2 with TRBJ2-3; 7 bases fit TRBD1. The CDR3 sequence is 15 residues long. Germline values: CDR1 SNHLY, CDR2 FYNNEI. Trimming took 9 bases from V and 3 from J; bases not matched to a gene: 12. The CDR3 DNA is TGTGCCAGTCGAGAGCCACAGGGGAATACAGATACGCAGTATTTT. As protein: CASREPQGNTDTQYF.

The sample holds a few counts of this clone. The chain recombines TRBV7-7 with TRBJ2-5; TRBD1 matches 7 bases. Losses at the gene ends were 1 base for V and 5 bases for J; bases not matched to a gene: 1. The CDR3 spans 13 residues. Germline V gene lookup returns CDR1 SSHAT and CDR2 FNYEAQ (reference sequence). CDR3 bases: TGTGCCAGCAGCTTAGGACAGGGTGAGACCCAGTACTTC. Protein product: CASSLGQGETQYF.

This clone turned up a few times. The chain combines TRBV6-5 with TRBJ2-1; maybe TRBD2 (6 bases). Germline V gives CDR1 MNHEY, CDR2 SVGAGI. CDR3 length equals 12 residues. The V gene lost 11 bases and the J gene lost 5 bases, with 13 bases spanning the gap. This CDR3 reads CAGGTLDNEQFF. The CDR3 DNA reads as TGTGCCGGCGGGACGTTGGACAATGAGCAGTTCTTC.

The chain links TRBV5-4 to TRBJ1-2; 10 bases agree with TRBD1. V lost 4 bases and J lost 7; bases outside the gene matches: 4. This CDR3 spans 13 amino acids. Germline CDR1 is SGHNT and CDR2 is YYREEE (reference sequence). The CDR3, as DNA: TGTGCCAGCAGCCGACAGGGGGCCCTTGGCTACACCTTC. Translating gives CASSRQGALGYTF. Combining the CDR3 with reference TRBV5-4 and TRBJ1-2 gives the whole variable domain ETGVTQSPTHLIKTRGQQVTLRCSSQSGHNTVSWYQQALGQGPQFIFQYYREEENGRGNFPPRFSGLQFPNYSSELNVNALELDDSALYLCASSRQGALGYTFGSGTRLTVV.

The chain couples TRBV6-5 to TRBJ1-5, with D tentatively TRBD1 (6 bases). The CDR3 runs to 15 residues. V was shortened by 4 bases and J by 2 bases, with 12 bases between the two germline ends. Germline V gives CDR1 MNHEY, CDR2 SVGAGI. As DNA, the CDR3 is TGTGCCAGCAGTTCCACGGGGGGCCGCAATCAGCCCCAGCATTTT. It codes for CASSSTGGRNQPQHF.

CDR3 nucleotide sequence: TGTGCCAGCAGCCAAGACCCTGGAGGGCGGAATTCACCCCTCCACTTT. Translating gives CASSQDPGGRNSPLHF. The chain combines TRBV4-2 with TRBJ1-6; the D is unclear. This CDR3 is 16 amino acids long. V gave up 0 bases and J gave up 7 bases, with 13 bases separating them. Germline lookup yields CDR1 LGHNA and CDR2 YNFKEQ.

The V and J genes are TRBV5-1 and TRBJ1-4, with a tentative D call TRBD1 (6 bases). V was trimmed by 5 bases and J by 4 bases, leaving 12 bases between them. Germline CDR1 reads SGHRS; CDR2 reads YFSETQ. This CDR3 is 14 amino acids long. The CDR3 protein is CASRSRRGNEKLFF. The CDR3 DNA is TGCGCCAGCAGATCTCGCAGGGGTAATGAAAAACTGTTTTTT.

This chain connects TRBV5-1 to TRBJ1-1; 8 nucleotides match TRBD1. The trim removed 4 bases at V and 9 bases at J, leaving 11 bases unmatched. CDR1 is SGHRS, CDR2 YFSETQ, per germline. This CDR3 is 14 amino acids long. This CDR3 reads CASSPTTGAQKAFF. The CDR3 coding sequence is TGCGCCAGCAGCCCCACGACAGGGGCCCAAAAAGCTTTCTTT.

The V gene is TRBV19, the J gene TRBJ2-2; D gene ambiguous. Trimming stripped 8 bases from V and 0 bases from J, with 10 bases between. The CDR3 runs 14 residues. Germline lookup yields CDR1 LNHDA and CDR2 SQIVND (reference sequence). Written as DNA, the CDR3 is TGTGCCAGTTCCCCGACTGCGAACACCGGGGAGCTGTTTTTT. Translated, it gives CASSPTANTGELFF.

This chain joins TRBV2 and TRBJ2-7; possible D gene TRBD1, 5 bases. Trimming stripped 5 bases from V and 2 bases from J, with 13 bases between. Germline V gene sequence: CDR1 SNHLY, CDR2 FYNNEI. CDR3 size: 14 residues. The CDR3 coding sequence is TGTGCCAGCAGTACTTCAGGGCCACCCTACGAGCAGTACTTC. Amino acid sequence: CASSTSGPPYEQYF.

The V and J genes are TRBV30 and TRBJ1-5; D unresolved. V lost 2 bases to trimming and J lost 3 bases, with 8 bases between them. CDR3 length: 13 residues. Per the germline V gene, CDR1 is GTSNPN and CDR2 is SVGIG (reference sequence). CDR3 bases: TGTGCCTGGAGTCTGAGTTACAATCAGCCCCAGCATTTT. Amino acids: CAWSLSYNQPQHF.

The chain employs TRBV2 and TRBJ2-7; TRBD1 is a possible D gene (5 bases). Germline CDR1 is SNHLY and CDR2 is FYNNEI. The CDR3 contains 13 residues. With 3 bases removed from V and 7 bases from J, the gap between germline ends came to 13 bases. CDR3 amino acids: CASSEGPAREQYF. The CDR3 DNA is TGTGCCAGCAGTGAGGGGCCAGCTCGTGAGCAGTACTTC.

A few counts support this clone. The chain couples TRBV7-2 to TRBJ1-1; the D is unclear. The CDR3 sequence is 13 residues long. V lost 2 bases and J 5 bases, leaving 9 bases between the germline ends. Per the germline V gene, CDR1 is SGHTA and CDR2 is FQGNSA. The CDR3 nucleotides read TGTGCCAGCAGCTTATCGGTATTTACTGAAGCTTTCTTT. As protein: CASSLSVFTEAFF.

The chain employs TRBV6-5 and TRBJ1-5; 7 bases fit TRBD1. This CDR3 is built from 15 residues. Germline CDR1 is MNHEY and CDR2 is SVGAGI. V was pared by 2 bases and J by 1 base, with 2 bases of the junction left unmatched. The CDR3 nucleotides are TGTGCCAGCAGTTACGGGACAGCGAGCAATCAGCCCCAGCATTTT. This gives the protein CASSYGTASNQPQHF.

The chain joins TRBV19 to TRBJ2-3; 8 nucleotides line up with TRBD2. Trimming removed 4 bases from V and 5 bases from J; junction bases left unmatched: 14. Germline CDR1 and CDR2: LNHDA and SQIVND (reference sequence). This CDR3 comprises 17 residues. This CDR3 is CASSTHYKAGGRDTQYF. DNA for the CDR3: TGTGCCAGTAGTACCCATTATAAGGCGGGGGGAAGAGATACGCAGTATTTT.

This clone was seen a single time. This chain connects TRBV10-3 to TRBJ2-7; D is uncertain. Trimming shortened V by 0 bases and J by 0 bases, and 9 bases separated the two germline ends. This CDR3 spans 15 amino acids. Germline V gene sequence: CDR1 ENHRY, CDR2 SYGVKD. CDR3 in DNA: TGTGCCATCAGTGAGTCTGGGCCCCCCTCCTACGAGCAGTACTTC. Its protein is CAISESGPPSYEQYF.

V is TRBV5-1 and J is TRBJ1-1, with 9 bases lining up with TRBD1. The CDR3 totals 16 residues. Germline V gene sequence: CDR1 SGHRS, CDR2 YFSETQ. Trimming at V came to 7 bases and at J to 6 bases, leaving 16 bases not matched to a gene. CDR3 in DNA: TGCGCCAGCTCATTCGATCCGGGACAGGGCTGGGCTGAAGCTTTCTTT. This codes for CASSFDPGQGWAEAFF.

The genes are TRBV19 and TRBJ2-7, with 10 bases matching TRBD2. Per the germline V gene, CDR1 is LNHDA and CDR2 is SQIVND (reference sequence). This CDR3 comprises 15 residues. Trimming cost V 6 bases and J 2 bases; bases outside gene matches: 7. The CDR3 nucleotides read TGTGCCAGTAGCTCTAGCGGGGGCTTTCCCTACGAGCAGTACTTC. Amino acids: CASSSSGGFPYEQYF.

The chain links TRBV5-6 to TRBJ2-5, with 7 bases matching TRBD1. The CDR3 has 13 amino acids. V dropped 0 bases and J dropped 6; count of bases not matched to a gene: 2. Germline V gives CDR1 SGHDT, CDR2 YYEEEE. The CDR3 coding sequence is TGTGCCAGCAGCTTGGACAGGGGACAGACCCAGTACTTC. Encoded protein: CASSLDRGQTQYF.

J is TRBJ1-2 and V is TRBV28, with 7 bases identical to TRBD1. V was clipped by 3 bases and J by 8 bases; unmatched bases: 6. The CDR3 length is 13 residues. Germline V lookup: CDR1 MDHEN, CDR2 SYDVKM. The CDR3 nucleotides are TGTGCCAGCAGTTTTGGTCTAGGGGGCGGCTACACCTTC. It specifies CASSFGLGGGYTF.

The V call is TRBV5-4, the J call TRBJ2-6; D is unresolved. The germline V gene encodes CDR1 SGHNT and CDR2 YYREEE (reference sequence). V dropped 2 bases and J dropped 3 bases, with 6 bases sitting between them. The CDR3 consists of 14 residues. The CDR3 sequence: CASSLAGGANVLTF. The CDR3 bases are TGTGCCAGCAGCTTAGCTGGTGGGGCCAACGTCCTGACTTTC.

The chain recombines TRBV4-2 with TRBJ1-3; the D gene is possibly TRBD1 (6 bases). V lost 0 bases, J lost 0 bases, and 15 bases lay in between. Germline V CDR1 and CDR2: LGHNA, YNFKEQ. This CDR3 has 18 residues. CDR3 nucleotide sequence: TGTGCCAGCAGCCAAGATCGGAGGATAGGGGGCTCTGGAAACACCATATATTTT. Amino acids: CASSQDRRIGGSGNTIYF.

This chain connects TRBV25-1 to TRBJ1-1; 10 bases map to TRBD1. Trimming took 5 bases from V and 4 from J; bases not matched to a gene: 16. This CDR3 is 18 amino acids long. Germline V gene lookup returns CDR1 MGHDK and CDR2 SYGVNS. The CDR3 loop is CASSSPPGQGPWGTEAFF. The CDR3 DNA is TGTGCCAGCAGTAGCCCCCCGGGACAGGGGCCCTGGGGCACTGAAGCTTTCTTT. The whole variable domain, remainder taken from reference TRBV25-1 and TRBJ1-1, is EADIYQTPRYLVIGTGKKITLECSQTMGHDKMYWYQQDPGMELHLIHYSYGVNSTEKGDLSSESTVSRIRTEHFPLTLESARPSHTSQYLCASSSPPGQGPWGTEAFFGQGTRLTVV.